This T cell receptor beta chain derives from a study of cytomegalovirus exposure and HLA in healthy donors. Study results and limitations: CMV serostatus was the only recorded immune exposure for donors. With later analysis, a missense DCLRE1C variant became linked to TCR beta V- and J-gene trimming. According to an earlier analysis, most TCR beta V segments yielded productive rearrangements about 90% or about 30% of the time.

Both 60 Vbeta primers and 13 Jbeta primers went into the PCR. Measured with immunoSEQ multiplex PCR; TCRdb has only the in-frame clones, and not every one. The sample has roughly 150,000 clones; roughly 85% are singletons. Germline V gene sequence: CDR1 MNHNY, CDR2 SVGAGI (reference sequence). V lost 5 bases, J lost 3 bases, and 11 bases lay in between. The CDR3 is 13 residues long. About this clone: Its specificity is not known.

This receptor was taken from a woman under 40 in good health and CMV-seronegative. V is TRBV6-6 and J is TRBJ2-7, with D tentatively TRBD1 (5 bases). Sequenced: PBMCs. The CDR3 is CASSPRVLYEQYF. The DNA for the CDR3 is TGTGCCAGCAGTCCCAGGGTCCTCTACGAGCAGTACTTC.